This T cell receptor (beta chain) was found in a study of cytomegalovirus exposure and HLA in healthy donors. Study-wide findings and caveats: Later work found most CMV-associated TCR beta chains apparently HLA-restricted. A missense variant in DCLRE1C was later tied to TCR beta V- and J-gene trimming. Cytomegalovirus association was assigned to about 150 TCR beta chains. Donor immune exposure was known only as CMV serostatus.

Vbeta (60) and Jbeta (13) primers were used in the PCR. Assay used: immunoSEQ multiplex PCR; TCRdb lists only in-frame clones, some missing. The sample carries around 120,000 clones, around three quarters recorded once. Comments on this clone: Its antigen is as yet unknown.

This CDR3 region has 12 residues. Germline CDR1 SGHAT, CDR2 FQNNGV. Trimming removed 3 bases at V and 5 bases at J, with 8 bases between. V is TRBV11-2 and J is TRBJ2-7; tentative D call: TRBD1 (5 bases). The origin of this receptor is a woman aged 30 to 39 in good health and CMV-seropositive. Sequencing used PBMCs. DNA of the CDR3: TGTGCCAGCAGCTTCCAGGGTCACGAGCAGTACTTC. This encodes CASSFQGHEQYF.